These T cell receptor beta chains were read from a single sample in a study of T cell responses to AZD1222 COVID-19 vaccine. Clones were sequenced by immunoSEQ multiplex PCR, and TCRdb holds only the in-frame ones, with some missing. The repertoire holds tens of thousands of clones, with nearly 90% as singletons. Sequenced here: peripheral blood, sampled on day 0 of MenACWY control vaccination. These receptors all stem from an adult in good health. CDR3s include the opening cysteine and the closing phenylalanine or tryptophan. Only some rows state a clone size, as once, few, many or a class for expanded clones.

V gene: TRBV30; clone size: .; CDR3 protein: CAWSTDTDTQYF
V gene: TRBV2; clone size: .; CDR3 protein: CASSRQTSGGTDTQYF
V gene: TRBV4-1; clone size: once; CDR3 protein: CASSRGKHTEETQYF
V gene: TRBV12-3/TRBV12-4; clone size: .; CDR3 protein: CASTQNGYTF
V gene: TRBV11-3; clone size: .; CDR3 protein: CASSQREIPPKLQFF
V gene: TRBV6-5; clone size: .; CDR3 protein: CASQTGGRELFF
V gene: TRBV5-6; clone size: .; CDR3 protein: CASSRGFFPNSPLHF
V gene: TRBV4-3; clone size: once; CDR3 protein: CASSQDRTGVGQPQHF
V gene: TRBV30; clone size: .; CDR3 protein: CAWSRTGFSYEQYF
V gene: TRBV6-2/TRBV6-3; clone size: .; CDR3 protein: CASSYERARTDTQYF
V gene: TRBV19; clone size: .; CDR3 protein: CASSTNDRAPGELFF
V gene: TRBV7-2; clone size: .; CDR3 protein: CASSLAGANEQYF
V gene: TRBV28; clone size: .; CDR3 protein: CASTEGVWYEQYF
V gene: TRBV4-1; clone size: .; CDR3 protein: CASSQTDRAALTYEQYF
V gene: TRBV5-6; clone size: once; CDR3 protein: CASSLPGATGYTF
V gene: TRBV6-6; clone size: once; CDR3 protein: CASSYYPTLNF
V gene: TRBV18; clone size: .; CDR3 protein: CASSPDAGYGYTF
V gene: TRBV30; clone size: .; CDR3 protein: CAWSDGFSGNTIYF
V gene: TRBV7-8; clone size: .; CDR3 protein: CASSLGRAPRGYTF
V gene: TRBV15; clone size: .; CDR3 protein: CATRDEPGYEQYF
V gene: TRBV3-1/TRBV3-2; clone size: .; CDR3 protein: CASSQGAATNEKLFF